This T cell receptor beta chain was observed in a study of T-cell memory formation after mild COVID-19. Notes on the study in general: Clones contracting over day 15 to 85 were CD4/CD8 balanced, with later expanders leaning CD4+.

This clonotype was counted between two and nine times. Its specificity is unknown. 5'RACE primed at constant segments yielded TCR alpha and TCR beta cDNA libraries bearing sample barcodes and UMIs. TCRdb reprocessed the 5' RACE reads via MiXCR and lists one record per CDR3 protein. The repertoire has about 440,000 distinct CDR3 sequences, around 19% of them found once; the top ten carry more than 8%. Germline values: CDR1 SQVTM, CDR2 ANQGSEA. V shed 4 bases and J shed 0 bases, with 10 bases lying between them. This CDR3 comprises 14 residues. Material: PBMCs or a T cell subset sorted from them (not recorded which). The chain links TRBV29-1 to TRBJ2-4, with D tentatively TRBD1 (6 bases). This TCR derives from an adult woman who had mild COVID-19 (a few samples of this study predate the infection). Cell type and time point are not known. The chain's CDR3 is CSVAEGQAKNIQYF. CDR3 bases: TGCAGCGTTGCTGAGGGACAAGCCAAAAACATTCAGTACTTC.